This TCR beta chain is drawn from a study of shared clonotypes between healthy human individuals. Across the study: Donors, aged 18 to 49, were a couple of women and a few men.

Only Caucasian adults living in Nashville, Tennessee served as donors. When samples were unsorted, roughly 91 million PBMCs were used for genomic DNA. With 0 bases removed from V and 0 bases from J, the gap between germline ends came to 11 bases. Per the germline V gene, CDR1 is LGHNA and CDR2 is YNFKEQ. The CDR3 contains 16 residues. Per the study methods: In the immunoSEQ data, sequences were junction-only and lacked quality scores, so filtering differed. Only in-frame clones appear in the TCRdb table, and some are missing; sequencing was by immunoSEQ multiplex PCR. V and J calls and clone size are those listed in that table; D and trimming were worked out from the DNA. Here the sample spans fewer than 600,000 clones, roughly 79% being singletons.

The sample comprised PBMCs. This chain links TRBV4-2 with TRBJ2-5, with unresolved D. This receptor was obtained from a woman aged 40 to 55 in good health. Some clones in this sample may be carry-over from other donors' samples. The CDR3 protein is CASSQEGWRYQETQYF. DNA for the CDR3: TGTGCCAGCAGCCAAGAGGGGTGGCGGTACCAAGAGACCCAGTACTTC.